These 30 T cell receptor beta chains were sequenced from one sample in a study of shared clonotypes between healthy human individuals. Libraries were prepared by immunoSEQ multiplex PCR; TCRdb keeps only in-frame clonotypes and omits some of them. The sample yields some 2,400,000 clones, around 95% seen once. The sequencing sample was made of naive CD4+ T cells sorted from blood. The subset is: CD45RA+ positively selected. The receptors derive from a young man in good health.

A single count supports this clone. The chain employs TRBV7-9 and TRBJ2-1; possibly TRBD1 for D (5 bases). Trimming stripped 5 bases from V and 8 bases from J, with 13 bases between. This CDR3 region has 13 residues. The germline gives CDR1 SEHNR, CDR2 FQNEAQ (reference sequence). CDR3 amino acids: CASSLPGKDEQFF. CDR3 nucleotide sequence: TGTGCCAGCAGCCTACCAGGGAAGGATGAGCAGTTCTTC.

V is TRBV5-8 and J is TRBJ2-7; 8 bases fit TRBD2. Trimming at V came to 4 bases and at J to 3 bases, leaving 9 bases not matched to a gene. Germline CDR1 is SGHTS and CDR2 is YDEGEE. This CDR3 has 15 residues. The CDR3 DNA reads TGTGCCAGCAGCCGCCGGGAGGGTTGGTTCTACGAGCAGTACTTC. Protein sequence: CASSRREGWFYEQYF.

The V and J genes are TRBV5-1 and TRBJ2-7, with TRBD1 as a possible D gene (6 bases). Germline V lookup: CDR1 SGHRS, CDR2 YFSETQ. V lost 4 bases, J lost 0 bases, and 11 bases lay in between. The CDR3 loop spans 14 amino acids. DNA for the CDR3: TGCGCCAGCAGCATTCAGGGGATCTCCTACGAGCAGTACTTC. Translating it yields CASSIQGISYEQYF. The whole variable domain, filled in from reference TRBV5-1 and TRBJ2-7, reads KAGVTQTPRYLIKTRGQQVTLSCSPISGHRSVSWYQQTPGQGLQFLFEYFSETQRNKGNFPGRFSGRQFSNSRSEMNVSTLELGDSALYLCASSIQGISYEQYFGPGTRLTVT.

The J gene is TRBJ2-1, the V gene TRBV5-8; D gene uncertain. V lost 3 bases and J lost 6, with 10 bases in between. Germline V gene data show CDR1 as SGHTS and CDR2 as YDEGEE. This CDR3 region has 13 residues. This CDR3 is CASSWVGSNEQFF. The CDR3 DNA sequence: TGTGCCAGCAGCTGGGTGGGGTCCAATGAGCAGTTCTTC.

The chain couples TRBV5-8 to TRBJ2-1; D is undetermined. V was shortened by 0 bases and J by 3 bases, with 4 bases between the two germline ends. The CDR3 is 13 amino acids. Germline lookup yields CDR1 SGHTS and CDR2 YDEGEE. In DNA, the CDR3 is TGTGCCAGCAGCTTGGGTGTCTACAATGAGCAGTTCTTC. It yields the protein CASSLGVYNEQFF.

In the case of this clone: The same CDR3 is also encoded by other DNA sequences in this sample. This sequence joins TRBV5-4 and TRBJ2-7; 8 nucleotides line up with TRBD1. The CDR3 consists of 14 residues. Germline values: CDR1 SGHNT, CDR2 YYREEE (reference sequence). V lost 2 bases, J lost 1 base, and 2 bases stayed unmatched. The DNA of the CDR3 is TGTGCCAGCAGCTTAGGACAGGGATCCTACGAGCAGTACTTC. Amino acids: CASSLGQGSYEQYF.

Here the CDR3 reads CAWDRGTSPLHF. The CDR3 DNA sequence: TGTGCCTGGGATCGGGGGACTTCACCCCTCCACTTT. This sequence joins TRBV30 and TRBJ1-6; D might be TRBD1 (5 bases). Germline V gene sequence: CDR1 GTSNPN, CDR2 SVGIG (reference sequence). Trimming left V 5 bases short and J 9 bases short, with 11 bases between. The CDR3 is 12 residues long.

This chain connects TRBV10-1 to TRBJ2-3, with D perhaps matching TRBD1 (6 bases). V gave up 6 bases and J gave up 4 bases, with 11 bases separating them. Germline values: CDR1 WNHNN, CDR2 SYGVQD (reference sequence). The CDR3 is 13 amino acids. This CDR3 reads CASREQGADTQYF. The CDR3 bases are TGCGCCAGCAGGGAACAGGGTGCAGATACGCAGTATTTT.

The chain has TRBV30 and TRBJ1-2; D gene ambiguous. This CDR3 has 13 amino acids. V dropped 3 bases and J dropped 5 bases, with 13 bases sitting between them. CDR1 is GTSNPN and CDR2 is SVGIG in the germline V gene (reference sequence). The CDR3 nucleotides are TGTGCCTGGAGGGCGGCCGGCCTGTATGGCTACACCTTC. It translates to CAWRAAGLYGYTF.

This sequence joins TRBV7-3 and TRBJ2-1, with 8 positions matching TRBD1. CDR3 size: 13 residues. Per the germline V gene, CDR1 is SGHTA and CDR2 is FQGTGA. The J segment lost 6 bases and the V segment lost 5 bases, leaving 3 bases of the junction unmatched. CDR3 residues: CASSVDRVNEQFF. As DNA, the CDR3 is TGTGCCAGCAGCGTGGACAGGGTCAATGAGCAGTTCTTC.

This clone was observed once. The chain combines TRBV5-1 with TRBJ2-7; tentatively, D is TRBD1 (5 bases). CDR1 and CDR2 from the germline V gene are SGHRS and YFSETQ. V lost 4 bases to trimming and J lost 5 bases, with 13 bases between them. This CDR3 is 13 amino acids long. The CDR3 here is CASSAYQGHEQYF. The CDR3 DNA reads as TGCGCCAGCAGCGCGTATCAGGGCCACGAGCAGTACTTC.

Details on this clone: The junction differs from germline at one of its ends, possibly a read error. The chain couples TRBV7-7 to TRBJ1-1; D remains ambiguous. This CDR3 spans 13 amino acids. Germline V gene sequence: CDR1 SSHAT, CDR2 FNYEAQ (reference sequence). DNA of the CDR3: TGTGCTAGCAGCTTAGCGGCGAACACTGAAGCTTTCTTT. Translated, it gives CASSLAANTEAFF.

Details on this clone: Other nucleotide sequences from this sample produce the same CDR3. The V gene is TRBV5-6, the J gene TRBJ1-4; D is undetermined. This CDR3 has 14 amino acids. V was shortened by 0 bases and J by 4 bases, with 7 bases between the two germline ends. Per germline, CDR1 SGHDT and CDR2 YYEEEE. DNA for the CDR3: TGTGCCAGCAGCTTGGTGGGAAGTAATGAAAAACTGTTTTTT. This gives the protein CASSLVGSNEKLFF.

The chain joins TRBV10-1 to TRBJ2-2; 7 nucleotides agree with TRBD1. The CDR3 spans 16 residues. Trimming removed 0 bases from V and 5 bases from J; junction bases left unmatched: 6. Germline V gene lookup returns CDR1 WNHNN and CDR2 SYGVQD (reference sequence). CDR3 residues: CASSESRAGGTGELFF. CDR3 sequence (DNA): TGCGCCAGCAGTGAGTCACGGGCAGGGGGAACCGGGGAGCTGTTTTTT.

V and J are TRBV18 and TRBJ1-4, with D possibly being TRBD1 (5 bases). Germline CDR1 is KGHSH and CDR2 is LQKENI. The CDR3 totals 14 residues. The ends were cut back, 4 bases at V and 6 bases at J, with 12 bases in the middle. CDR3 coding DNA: TGTGCCAGCTCACGGGGCCCATTTGATGAAAAACTGTTTTTT. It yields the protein CASSRGPFDEKLFF.

The CDR3 bases are TGTGCCAGCAGCCCCCGGGTGAGCGGGCTGACAGATACGCAGTATTTT. Its protein is CASSPRVSGLTDTQYF. This chain joins TRBV7-2 and TRBJ2-3; maybe TRBD2 (6 bases). This CDR3 has 16 amino acids. V was cut by 5 bases and J by 3 bases, with 18 bases left in between. Germline values: CDR1 SGHTA, CDR2 FQGNSA.

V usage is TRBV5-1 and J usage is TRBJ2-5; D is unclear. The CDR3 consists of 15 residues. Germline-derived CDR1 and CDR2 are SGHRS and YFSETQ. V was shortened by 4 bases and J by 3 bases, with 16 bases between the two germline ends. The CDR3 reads CASSGRPYREETQYF. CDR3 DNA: TGCGCCAGCAGCGGACGACCCTATCGTGAAGAGACCCAGTACTTC.

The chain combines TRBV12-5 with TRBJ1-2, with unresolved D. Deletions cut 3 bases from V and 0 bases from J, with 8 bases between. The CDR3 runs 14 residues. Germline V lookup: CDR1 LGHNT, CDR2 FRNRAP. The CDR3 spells CASGLEGTNYGYTF. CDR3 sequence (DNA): TGTGCTAGTGGTTTAGAAGGGACTAACTATGGCTACACCTTC.

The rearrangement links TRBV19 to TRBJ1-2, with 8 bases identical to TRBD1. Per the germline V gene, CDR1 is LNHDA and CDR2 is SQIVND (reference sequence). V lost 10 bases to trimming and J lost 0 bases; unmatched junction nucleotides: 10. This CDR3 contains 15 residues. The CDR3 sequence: CATQNRQGSNYGYTF. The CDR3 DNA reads TGTGCCACCCAAAACAGACAGGGGTCTAACTATGGCTACACCTTC. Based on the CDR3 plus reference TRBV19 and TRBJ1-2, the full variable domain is DGGITQSPKYLFRKEGQNVTLSCEQNLNHDAMYWYRQDPGQGLRLIYYSQIVNDFQKGDIAEGYSVSREKKESFPLTVTSAQKNPTAFYLCATQNRQGSNYGYTFGSGTRLTVV.

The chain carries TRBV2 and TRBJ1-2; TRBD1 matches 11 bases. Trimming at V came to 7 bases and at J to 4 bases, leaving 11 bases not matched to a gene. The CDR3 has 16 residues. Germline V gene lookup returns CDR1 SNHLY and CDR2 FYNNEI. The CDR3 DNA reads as TGTGCCAGCACGAGGACAGGGGGCACTAAGGTCTATGGCTACACCTTC. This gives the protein CASTRTGGTKVYGYTF.

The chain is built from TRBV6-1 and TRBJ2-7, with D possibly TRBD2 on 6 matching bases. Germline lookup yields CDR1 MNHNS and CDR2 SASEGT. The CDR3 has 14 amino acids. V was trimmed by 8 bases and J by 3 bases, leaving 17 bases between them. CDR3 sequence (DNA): TGTGCCAGCTTAACTACGGGGGACGACTACGAGCAGTACTTC. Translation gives CASLTTGDDYEQYF.

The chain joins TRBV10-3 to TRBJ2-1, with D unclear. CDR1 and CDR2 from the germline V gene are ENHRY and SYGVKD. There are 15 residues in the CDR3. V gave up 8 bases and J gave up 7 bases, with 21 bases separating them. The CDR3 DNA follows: TGTGCCATCCGACTCCAGGACCATCCGCTGAATGAGCAGTTCTTC. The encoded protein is CAIRLQDHPLNEQFF.

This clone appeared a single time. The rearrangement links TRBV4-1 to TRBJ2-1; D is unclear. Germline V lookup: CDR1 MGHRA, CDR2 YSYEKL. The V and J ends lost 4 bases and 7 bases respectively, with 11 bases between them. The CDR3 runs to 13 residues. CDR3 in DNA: TGCGCCAGCAGCCCTATTTATGGGAATGAGCAGTTCTTC. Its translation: CASSPIYGNEQFF.

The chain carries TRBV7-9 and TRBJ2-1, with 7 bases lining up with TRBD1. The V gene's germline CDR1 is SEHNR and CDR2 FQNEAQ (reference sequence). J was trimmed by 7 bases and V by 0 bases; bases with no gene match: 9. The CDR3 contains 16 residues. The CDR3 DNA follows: TGTGCCAGCAGCTTAGCCCGACAGGGAATTGGGAATGAGCAGTTCTTC. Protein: CASSLARQGIGNEQFF.

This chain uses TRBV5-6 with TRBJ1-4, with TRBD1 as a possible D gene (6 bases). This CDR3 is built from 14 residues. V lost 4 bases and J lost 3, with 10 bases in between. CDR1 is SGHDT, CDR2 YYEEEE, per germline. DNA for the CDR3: TGTGCCAGCAGCCAGGGGTCGGCTAATGAAAAACTGTTTTTT. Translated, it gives CASSQGSANEKLFF.

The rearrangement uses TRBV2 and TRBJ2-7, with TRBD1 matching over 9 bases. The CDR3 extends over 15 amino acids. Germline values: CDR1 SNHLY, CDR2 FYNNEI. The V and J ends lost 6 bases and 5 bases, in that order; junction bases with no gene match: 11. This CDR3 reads CASREDRGKRNEQYF. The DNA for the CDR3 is TGTGCCAGCAGAGAGGACAGGGGAAAAAGAAACGAGCAGTACTTC.

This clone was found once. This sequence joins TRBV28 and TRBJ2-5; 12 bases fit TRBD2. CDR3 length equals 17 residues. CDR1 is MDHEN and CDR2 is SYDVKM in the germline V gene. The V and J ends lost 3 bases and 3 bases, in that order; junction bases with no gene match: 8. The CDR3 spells CASSLFFLAGGKETQYF. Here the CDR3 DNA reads TGTGCCAGCAGTTTGTTTTTCCTAGCGGGGGGGAAAGAGACCCAGTACTTC. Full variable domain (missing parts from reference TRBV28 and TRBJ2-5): DVKVTQSSRYLVKRTGEKVFLECVQDMDHENMFWYRQDPGLGLRLIYFSYDVKMKEKGDIPEGYSVSREKKERFSLILESASTNQTSMYLCASSLFFLAGGKETQYFGPGTRLLVL.

The CDR3 DNA reads TGTGCCAGCAGTATTATCTCCTTTCTCGTACCATCCGAGCAGTTCTTC. The encoded protein is CASSIISFLVPSEQFF. The J gene is TRBJ2-1, the V gene TRBV28; no firm D call. Germline V gene sequence: CDR1 MDHEN, CDR2 SYDVKM. The CDR3 is 16 residues long. Trimming pared 5 bases from V and 10 bases from J, leaving 24 bases between.

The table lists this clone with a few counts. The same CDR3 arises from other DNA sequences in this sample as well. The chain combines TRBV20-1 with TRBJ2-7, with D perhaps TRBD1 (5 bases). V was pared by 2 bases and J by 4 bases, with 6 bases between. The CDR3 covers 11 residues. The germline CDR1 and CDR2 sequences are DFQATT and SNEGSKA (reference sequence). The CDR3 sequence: CSARRGYEQYF. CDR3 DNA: TGCAGTGCTAGAAGGGGTTACGAGCAGTACTTC.

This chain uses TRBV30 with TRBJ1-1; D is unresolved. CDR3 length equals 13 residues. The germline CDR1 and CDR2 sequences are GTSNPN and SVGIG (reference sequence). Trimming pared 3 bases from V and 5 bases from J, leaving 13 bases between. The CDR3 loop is CAWRTKLDTEAFF. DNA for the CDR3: TGTGCCTGGAGGACTAAATTGGATACTGAAGCTTTCTTT.